The 2 T cell receptor beta chains given below trace back to one sample, sequenced in a study of T cells in Graves' hyperthyroidism and ophthalmopathy. Researchers took RNA transcripts and amplified the TCR beta CDR3 regions from them. A first-round RT-PCR of the TCR CDR3 used the HTBI primer set. TCRdb reprocessed the multiplex PCR reads with MiXCR, giving one entry per CDR3 protein. The sample carries fewer than 550,000 distinct CDR3 sequences, 15% to 19% recorded once. Sequencing used blood. The receptors were sampled from a woman under 30 with Graves' hyperthyroidism.

To note about this clonotype: A clone one base away is much larger, so this may be a read error. The rearrangement links TRBV12-3 or TRBV12-4 to TRBJ2-5; 13 bases map to TRBD2. V lost 6 bases to trimming and J lost 5 bases; unmatched junction nucleotides: 6. CDR3 size: 15 residues. CDR3 amino acids: CASSPLAGGPETQYF. The DNA for the CDR3 is TGTGCCAGCAGCCCACTAGCGGGGGGGCCGGAGACCCAGTACTTC.

V and J are TRBV29-1 and TRBJ2-7, with 7 bases aligning to TRBD1. The CDR3 length is 13 residues. Germline V gene sequence: CDR1 SQVTM, CDR2 ANQGSEA. Trimming removed 4 bases from V and 0 bases from J; junction bases left unmatched: 3. The CDR3 coding sequence is TGCAGCGTTGGCTCAGGGGGCTCCTACGAGCAGTACTTC. This sequence encodes CSVGSGGSYEQYF.